These 7 T cell receptor beta chains originate from one sample sequenced in a study of CD8+CD57+ T cells in acquired aplastic anemia. Using genomic DNA as the template, TCR beta VDJ and CDR3 profiling was carried out. TCRdb passed the reads through MiXCR, listing each CDR3 protein once. This table has approximately 170,000 distinct CDR3 sequences, about 60% appearing once. The sample comprised sorted CD4+, CD8+, or CD8+CD57+ T cells (not recorded which) from PBMCs. The receptors come from a human donor in good health.

This clonotype was seen many times. The chain combines TRBV19 with TRBJ2-7; perhaps TRBD1 as D (5 bases). Germline assignment: CDR1 LNHDA and CDR2 SQIVND (reference sequence). The germline V and J ends were trimmed by 3 bases and 5 bases, with 11 bases remaining between them. The CDR3 contains 13 residues. The CDR3, as DNA: TGTGCCAGTAGTATGCGGACATGGGACGAGCAGTACTTC. It encodes CASSMRTWDEQYF.

The V gene is TRBV7-8, the J gene TRBJ2-7; TRBD2 agrees at 8 bases. J gave up 3 bases and V 5 bases, and 6 bases lay outside the gene matches. The CDR3 consists of 14 residues. Germline V gene lookup returns CDR1 SGHVS and CDR2 FQNEAQ. CDR3: CASSPDSGSYEQYF. The DNA of the CDR3 is TGTGCCAGCAGCCCGGACAGCGGGAGCTACGAGCAGTACTTC.

This chain connects TRBV5-1 to TRBJ1-6; the match to TRBD1 covers 8 bases. This CDR3 region has 15 residues. The trim removed 4 bases at V and 7 bases at J, leaving 7 bases unmatched. Germline assignment: CDR1 SGHRS and CDR2 YFSETQ. The CDR3 DNA sequence: TGCGCCAGCAGCCTAGGGACAGGAGCGAATTCACCCCTCCACTTT. This gives the protein CASSLGTGANSPLHF.

This clonotype has only a few counts. CDR3 DNA: TGTGCCAGCAGTGGGACAGGGGACACCGGGGAGCTGTTTTTT. Protein sequence: CASSGTGDTGELFF. The rearrangement uses TRBV6-4 and TRBJ2-2, with 9 bases aligning to TRBD1. The CDR3 has 14 amino acids. The J segment lost 3 bases and the V segment lost 4 bases, leaving 0 bases of the junction unmatched. Germline CDR1 MRHNA, CDR2 SNTAGT.

The chain couples TRBV7-9 to TRBJ2-7; a possible D gene is TRBD2 (6 bases). Germline loops: CDR1 SEHNR, CDR2 FQNEAQ (reference sequence). V lost 1 base, J lost 6 bases, and 7 bases lay in between. The CDR3 loop spans 12 amino acids. The CDR3 DNA is TGTGCCAGCAGCTTAGGCGGGACCGAGCAGTACTTC. Amino acid sequence: CASSLGGTEQYF. Variable domain in full (rest from reference TRBV7-9 and TRBJ2-7): DTGVSQNPRHKITKRGQNVTFRCDPISEHNRLYWYRQTLGQGPEFLTYFQNEAQLEKSRLLSDRFSAERPKGSFSTLEIQRTEQGDSAMYLCASSLGGTEQYFGPGTRLTVT.

This rearrangement joins TRBV6-9 to TRBJ1-1; 9 nucleotides agree with TRBD1. The CDR3 is 15 residues long. CDR1 and CDR2 (germline): MNHGY, SVAAGI. Trimming cost V 6 bases and J 4 bases; bases outside gene matches: 9. The CDR3 coding sequence is TGTGCCAGCAGGACGACAGGGGGGAGGTTCACTGAAGCTTTCTTT. It specifies CASRTTGGRFTEAFF.

The rearrangement links TRBV12-5 to TRBJ1-3; D not certain. Trimming removed 3 bases from V and 8 bases from J, with 11 bases in between. The germline V gene has CDR1 LGHNT and CDR2 FRNRAP. The CDR3 has 13 amino acids. The CDR3 here is CASGFSWEDTIYF. CDR3 bases: TGTGCTAGTGGTTTTTCCTGGGAGGACACCATATATTTT.